One T cell receptor beta chain is described in this entry. This record belongs to a study of T-cell reconstitution after alpha-beta-depleted transplantation in children. A TCRbeta library incorporating unique molecular identifiers was prepared. MiXCR, run by TCRdb on the PCR reads, gives a single entry per CDR3 protein. The repertoire has some 520,000 distinct CDR3 sequences, around a third of them found once; the top ten carry approximately 2.3%. The length of the CDR3 is 14 residues. V was cut by 2 bases and J by 3 bases, with 11 bases left in between. The germline gives CDR1 GTSNPN, CDR2 SVGIG (reference sequence).

The starting material was PBMCs from the stem cell graft donor, obtained from the stem cell graft. The TCR was taken from a human donor who donated a stem cell graft to a child with aplastic anemia. V gene TRBV30 combines with J gene TRBJ1-5; D remains ambiguous. CDR3 sequence: CAWSPGYINQPQHF. The CDR3 nucleotides read TGTGCCTGGAGTCCGGGGTATATCAATCAGCCCCAGCATTTT.